These T cell receptor beta chains were read from a single sample in a study of cytomegalovirus exposure and HLA in healthy donors. Sequencing was performed with immunoSEQ multiplex PCR; in TCRdb, only in-frame clones are kept and a portion is missing. The sample contains 250,000 or so clones, over 90% of which appear only once. Specimen: PBMCs. The source of these receptors is a girl aged 2 to 9 in good health and CMV-seronegative. CDR3s include the opening cysteine and the closing phenylalanine or tryptophan. Each record gives: clone size, J gene, V gene, D gene, CDR3 DNA, CDR3 protein. A D gene is named only where the DNA matches it firmly. Clone size is not always given. Where it is, it says once, few, many or a class for expanded clones.

>-|TRBJ2-7|TRBV5-1|-
TGCGCCAGCAGCTTGTCCCCCACCTACGAGCAGTACTTC
CASSLSPTYEQYF
>-|TRBJ1-2|TRBV13|-
TGTGCCAGCAGCTTCCCACAGCCCGCGCATGGCTACACCTTC
CASSFPQPAHGYTF
>-|TRBJ1-5|TRBV6-5|-
TGTGCCAGCAGTTACTCTCATCTCGGGGTCCAGCCCCAGCATTTT
CASSYSHLGVQPQHF
>-|TRBJ2-2|TRBV19|TRBD1
TGTGCCAGTCTGACAGGGGGCGGCGGGGAGCTGTTTTTT
CASLTGGGGELFF
>-|TRBJ1-2|TRBV5-1|-
TGCGCCAGCAGCTCTGGGGCGCGGTATGGCTACACCTTC
CASSSGARYGYTF
>-|TRBJ2-7|TRBV27|-
TGTGCCAGCACCGCTCCCGGGGTGTATGAGAAGCAGTACTTC
CASTAPGVYEKQYF
>-|TRBJ2-7|TRBV7-9|-
TGTGCCAGCAGCTTGCTGTCACGAGGCTCCTACGAGCAGTACTTC
CASSLLSRGSYEQYF
>-|TRBJ1-5|TRBV7-2|-
TGTGCCAGCAGCTCGGTTCAGGGGCTCAATCAGCCCCAGCATTTT
CASSSVQGLNQPQHF
>-|TRBJ2-5|TRBV21-1|-
TGTGCCAGCGGAACCTCACGCGGGGAGACCCAGTACTTC
CASGTSRGETQYF
>-|TRBJ1-1|TRBV13|TRBD1
TGTGCCAGCAGCTCGGGACAGGGTTTCGCTGAAGCTTTCTTT
CASSSGQGFAEAFF
>-|TRBJ2-1|TRBV29-1|TRBD2
TGCAGCGTTGACGCCGGGAGGGCCAACGGGCAGTTCTTC
CSVDAGRANGQFF
>-|TRBJ2-3|TRBV30|-
TGTGCCTGGAGTGTAACCCGGACTAGCACAGATACGCAGTATTTT
CAWSVTRTSTDTQYF
>-|TRBJ2-1|TRBV5-1|-
TGCGCCAGCAGCTTGCGGGAAACGCCCTTTGAGCAGTTCTTC
CASSLRETPFEQFF
>-|TRBJ2-7|TRBV5-4|TRBD1
TGTGCCAGCAGCGAGTCGGACAGGTCGTACGAGCAGTACTTC
CASSESDRSYEQYF
>-|TRBJ2-3|TRBV19|TRBD2
TGTGCCAGTAGTTTACCGGGACTAGGAATAACAGATACGCAGTATTTT
CASSLPGLGITDTQYF
>-|TRBJ2-1|TRBV5-6|TRBD2
TGTGCCAGCAGCTGGGGCGGACTAGTATCGTTCGGTGAGCAGTTCTTC
CASSWGGLVSFGEQFF
>few|TRBJ1-4|TRBV11-2|TRBD1
TGTGCCAGCAGCTTAGGCTTACAGGGGGCTGAAAAACTGTTTTTT
CASSLGLQGAEKLFF
>once|TRBJ2-7|TRBV15|TRBD2
TGTGCCACCAGCCCCGCGGGGGGATCCTACGAGCAGTACTTC
CATSPAGGSYEQYF
>-|TRBJ1-5|TRBV7-8|TRBD1
TGTGCCAGCAGCTTAGGGGGACAGGGGAATCAGCCCCAGCATTTT
CASSLGGQGNQPQHF
>-|TRBJ1-3|TRBV7-8|TRBD1
TGTGCCAGCAGTCCCCGAGCAGGGGGCATGACTGGAAACACCATATATTTT
CASSPRAGGMTGNTIYF
>-|TRBJ2-7|TRBV7-9|TRBD1
TGTTCCAGCAGCCACGACAGGGTTCCCTACGAGCAGTACTTC
CSSSHDRVPYEQYF
>-|TRBJ2-5|TRBV2|-
TGTGCCACCTCCGGAGGGGTCGGGACCCAGTACTTC
CATSGGVGTQYF
>-|TRBJ1-4|TRBV28|TRBD1
TGTGCCAGCAGTTTATCCGCTTTGGGACAGAGACCGGAAAAACTGTTTTTT
CASSLSALGQRPEKLFF
>-|TRBJ2-7|TRBV18|-
TGTGCCAGCTCTCCTACTCCAACCTACGCCTACGAGCAGTACTTC
CASSPTPTYAYEQYF
>-|TRBJ1-5|TRBV15|-
TGTGCCACCAGCAGCCTCAATCAGCCCCAGCATTTT
CATSSLNQPQHF
>-|TRBJ2-2|TRBV5-1|-
TGCGCCAGCAGCTTGCCTCACGAGGCGAACACCGGGGAGCTGTTTTTT
CASSLPHEANTGELFF
>-|TRBJ2-7|TRBV4-1|TRBD2
TGCGCCAGCAGCCTTCTCCTGACTAGCGGGGCTTACGAGCAGTACTTC
CASSLLLTSGAYEQYF
>-|TRBJ2-1|TRBV15|-
TGTGCCACCAGCGGATCTAGGGGCAATGAGCAGTTCTTC
CATSGSRGNEQFF
>-|TRBJ1-3|TRBV6-1|-
TGTGCCAGCTCTCGGACAGTTGGAAACACCATATATTTT
CASSRTVGNTIYF
>-|TRBJ1-5|TRBV6-1|TRBD1
TGTGCCAGCAAAGGACAGGGGGAGTCTCAGCCCCAGCATTTT
CASKGQGESQPQHF
>-|TRBJ1-6|TRBV7-9|TRBD1
TGTTCCAGCAGCTCGGACAGGGTGGTTTCACCCCTCCACTTT
CSSSSDRVVSPLHF
>-|TRBJ1-2|TRBV2|-
TGTGCCAGCAGTGTAGCCAGCTACACCTTC
CASSVASYTF
>-|TRBJ1-5|TRBV20-1|-
TGCAGTGCTACCGACTCAGGGTACATGCATTTT
CSATDSGYMHF
>few|TRBJ2-1|TRBV29-1|TRBD2
TGCAGCGTGGACGGACTAGCCCATGAGCAGTTCTTC
CSVDGLAHEQFF
>once|TRBJ2-5|TRBV27|-
TGTGCCAGCAGCCCTGACCTAGATCGGGGGCAAGAGACCCAGTACTTC
CASSPDLDRGQETQYF
>-|TRBJ2-7|TRBV5-1|TRBD1
TGCGCCAGCAGCTTGGCGATGGGACAGTTCTACGAGCAGTACTTC
CASSLAMGQFYEQYF
>-|TRBJ2-2|TRBV9|TRBD2
TGTGCCAGCAGCGTATTGACTAGCGGGACTCCCGGGGAGCTGTTTTTT
CASSVLTSGTPGELFF
>-|TRBJ1-2|TRBV19|TRBD1
TGTGCCAGTAGTAGTCAGGGGGAAGCTGGCTACACCTTC
CASSSQGEAGYTF
>-|TRBJ1-2|TRBV11-2|TRBD1
TGTGCCAGCAGCAGACAGGGAGGTATTCTCTATGGCTACACCTTC
CASSRQGGILYGYTF
>-|TRBJ1-5|TRBV19|-
TGTGCCAGTAGTGAGGGTGTAGAGAGGCCCCAGCATTTT
CASSEGVERPQHF
>-|TRBJ2-1|TRBV6-1|TRBD2
TGTGCCAGCACCCCGGGACTAGCGGCTTACAATGAGCAGTTCTTC
CASTPGLAAYNEQFF
>-|TRBJ2-7|TRBV4-2|-
TGTGCCAGCAGCCAAGGACTAGAATACGAGCAGTACTTC
CASSQGLEYEQYF
>once|TRBJ2-5|TRBV5-4|TRBD2
TGTGCCAGCACCCTCTCGGGAGGCCAAGAGACCCAGTACTTC
CASTLSGGQETQYF
>-|TRBJ1-3|TRBV18|-
TGTGCCAGCTCACCCCCGACTGCAGGGGAAGGGGGAAACACCATATATTTT
CASSPPTAGEGGNTIYF
>-|TRBJ2-1|TRBV10-3|-
TGTGCCATCAGCCCAGGACAGACCAATGAGCAGTTCTTC
CAISPGQTNEQFF
>-|TRBJ1-4|TRBV2|TRBD1
TGTGCCAGCACTAACCAGGGGGCTGGTGAAAAACTGTTTTTT
CASTNQGAGEKLFF
>-|TRBJ2-7|TRBV5-1|TRBD1
TGCGCCAGCAGCTTGGCCGGGACAGGCTACGAGCAGTACTTC
CASSLAGTGYEQYF
>-|TRBJ1-1|TRBV10-3|TRBD1
TGTGCCATCAAGAACGGACAGGGTGGGCCTGAAGCTTTCTTT
CAIKNGQGGPEAFF
>-|TRBJ2-7|TRBV2|TRBD1
TGTGCCATTAGGGACAGCCCCTTCTACGAGCAGTACTTC
CAIRDSPFYEQYF
>few|TRBJ2-1|TRBV27|-
TGTGCCAGCAGTTTAGCGGGGCGAACCAATGAGCAGTTCTTC
CASSLAGRTNEQFF
>-|TRBJ1-1|TRBV7-9|-
TGTGCCAGCAGCTACTCGTTGAACACTGAAGCTTTCTTT
CASSYSLNTEAFF
>-|TRBJ2-7|TRBV19|-
TGTGCCAGTAGTCCCGAGCAATTAGCGGCAATCCCCTACGAGCAGTACTTC
CASSPEQLAAIPYEQYF
>-|TRBJ2-3|TRBV10-3|-
TGTGCCATCAGTGGCAGGGAATCAGATACGCAGTATTTT
CAISGRESDTQYF
>-|TRBJ2-5|TRBV30|-
TGTGCCTGGAGTGTACAAAAAAACGAGCGGTCGTGGGAGACCCAGTACTTC
CAWSVQKNERSWETQYF
>-|TRBJ2-2|TRBV7-2|TRBD2
TGTGCCAGCAGCTTACGGATCGGACTAGCGACCGGGGAGCTGTTTTTT
CASSLRIGLATGELFF
>-|TRBJ1-5|TRBV27|-
TGTGCCAGCAGTCCCTTTGGAGGAGCCCAGCATTTT
CASSPFGGAQHF
>-|TRBJ2-1|TRBV2|TRBD2
TGTGCCAGCAGTGAATCTAGCGGGGCCCTCTACAATGAGCAGTTCTTC
CASSESSGALYNEQFF
>-|TRBJ2-1|TRBV5-8|-
TGTGCCAGCAGCTTCGGTCGCAATGAGCAGTTCTTC
CASSFGRNEQFF
>-|TRBJ2-5|TRBV10-3|-
TGTGCCATCAGTGAGTCCGTATTCGAGGCCCAGTACTTC
CAISESVFEAQYF